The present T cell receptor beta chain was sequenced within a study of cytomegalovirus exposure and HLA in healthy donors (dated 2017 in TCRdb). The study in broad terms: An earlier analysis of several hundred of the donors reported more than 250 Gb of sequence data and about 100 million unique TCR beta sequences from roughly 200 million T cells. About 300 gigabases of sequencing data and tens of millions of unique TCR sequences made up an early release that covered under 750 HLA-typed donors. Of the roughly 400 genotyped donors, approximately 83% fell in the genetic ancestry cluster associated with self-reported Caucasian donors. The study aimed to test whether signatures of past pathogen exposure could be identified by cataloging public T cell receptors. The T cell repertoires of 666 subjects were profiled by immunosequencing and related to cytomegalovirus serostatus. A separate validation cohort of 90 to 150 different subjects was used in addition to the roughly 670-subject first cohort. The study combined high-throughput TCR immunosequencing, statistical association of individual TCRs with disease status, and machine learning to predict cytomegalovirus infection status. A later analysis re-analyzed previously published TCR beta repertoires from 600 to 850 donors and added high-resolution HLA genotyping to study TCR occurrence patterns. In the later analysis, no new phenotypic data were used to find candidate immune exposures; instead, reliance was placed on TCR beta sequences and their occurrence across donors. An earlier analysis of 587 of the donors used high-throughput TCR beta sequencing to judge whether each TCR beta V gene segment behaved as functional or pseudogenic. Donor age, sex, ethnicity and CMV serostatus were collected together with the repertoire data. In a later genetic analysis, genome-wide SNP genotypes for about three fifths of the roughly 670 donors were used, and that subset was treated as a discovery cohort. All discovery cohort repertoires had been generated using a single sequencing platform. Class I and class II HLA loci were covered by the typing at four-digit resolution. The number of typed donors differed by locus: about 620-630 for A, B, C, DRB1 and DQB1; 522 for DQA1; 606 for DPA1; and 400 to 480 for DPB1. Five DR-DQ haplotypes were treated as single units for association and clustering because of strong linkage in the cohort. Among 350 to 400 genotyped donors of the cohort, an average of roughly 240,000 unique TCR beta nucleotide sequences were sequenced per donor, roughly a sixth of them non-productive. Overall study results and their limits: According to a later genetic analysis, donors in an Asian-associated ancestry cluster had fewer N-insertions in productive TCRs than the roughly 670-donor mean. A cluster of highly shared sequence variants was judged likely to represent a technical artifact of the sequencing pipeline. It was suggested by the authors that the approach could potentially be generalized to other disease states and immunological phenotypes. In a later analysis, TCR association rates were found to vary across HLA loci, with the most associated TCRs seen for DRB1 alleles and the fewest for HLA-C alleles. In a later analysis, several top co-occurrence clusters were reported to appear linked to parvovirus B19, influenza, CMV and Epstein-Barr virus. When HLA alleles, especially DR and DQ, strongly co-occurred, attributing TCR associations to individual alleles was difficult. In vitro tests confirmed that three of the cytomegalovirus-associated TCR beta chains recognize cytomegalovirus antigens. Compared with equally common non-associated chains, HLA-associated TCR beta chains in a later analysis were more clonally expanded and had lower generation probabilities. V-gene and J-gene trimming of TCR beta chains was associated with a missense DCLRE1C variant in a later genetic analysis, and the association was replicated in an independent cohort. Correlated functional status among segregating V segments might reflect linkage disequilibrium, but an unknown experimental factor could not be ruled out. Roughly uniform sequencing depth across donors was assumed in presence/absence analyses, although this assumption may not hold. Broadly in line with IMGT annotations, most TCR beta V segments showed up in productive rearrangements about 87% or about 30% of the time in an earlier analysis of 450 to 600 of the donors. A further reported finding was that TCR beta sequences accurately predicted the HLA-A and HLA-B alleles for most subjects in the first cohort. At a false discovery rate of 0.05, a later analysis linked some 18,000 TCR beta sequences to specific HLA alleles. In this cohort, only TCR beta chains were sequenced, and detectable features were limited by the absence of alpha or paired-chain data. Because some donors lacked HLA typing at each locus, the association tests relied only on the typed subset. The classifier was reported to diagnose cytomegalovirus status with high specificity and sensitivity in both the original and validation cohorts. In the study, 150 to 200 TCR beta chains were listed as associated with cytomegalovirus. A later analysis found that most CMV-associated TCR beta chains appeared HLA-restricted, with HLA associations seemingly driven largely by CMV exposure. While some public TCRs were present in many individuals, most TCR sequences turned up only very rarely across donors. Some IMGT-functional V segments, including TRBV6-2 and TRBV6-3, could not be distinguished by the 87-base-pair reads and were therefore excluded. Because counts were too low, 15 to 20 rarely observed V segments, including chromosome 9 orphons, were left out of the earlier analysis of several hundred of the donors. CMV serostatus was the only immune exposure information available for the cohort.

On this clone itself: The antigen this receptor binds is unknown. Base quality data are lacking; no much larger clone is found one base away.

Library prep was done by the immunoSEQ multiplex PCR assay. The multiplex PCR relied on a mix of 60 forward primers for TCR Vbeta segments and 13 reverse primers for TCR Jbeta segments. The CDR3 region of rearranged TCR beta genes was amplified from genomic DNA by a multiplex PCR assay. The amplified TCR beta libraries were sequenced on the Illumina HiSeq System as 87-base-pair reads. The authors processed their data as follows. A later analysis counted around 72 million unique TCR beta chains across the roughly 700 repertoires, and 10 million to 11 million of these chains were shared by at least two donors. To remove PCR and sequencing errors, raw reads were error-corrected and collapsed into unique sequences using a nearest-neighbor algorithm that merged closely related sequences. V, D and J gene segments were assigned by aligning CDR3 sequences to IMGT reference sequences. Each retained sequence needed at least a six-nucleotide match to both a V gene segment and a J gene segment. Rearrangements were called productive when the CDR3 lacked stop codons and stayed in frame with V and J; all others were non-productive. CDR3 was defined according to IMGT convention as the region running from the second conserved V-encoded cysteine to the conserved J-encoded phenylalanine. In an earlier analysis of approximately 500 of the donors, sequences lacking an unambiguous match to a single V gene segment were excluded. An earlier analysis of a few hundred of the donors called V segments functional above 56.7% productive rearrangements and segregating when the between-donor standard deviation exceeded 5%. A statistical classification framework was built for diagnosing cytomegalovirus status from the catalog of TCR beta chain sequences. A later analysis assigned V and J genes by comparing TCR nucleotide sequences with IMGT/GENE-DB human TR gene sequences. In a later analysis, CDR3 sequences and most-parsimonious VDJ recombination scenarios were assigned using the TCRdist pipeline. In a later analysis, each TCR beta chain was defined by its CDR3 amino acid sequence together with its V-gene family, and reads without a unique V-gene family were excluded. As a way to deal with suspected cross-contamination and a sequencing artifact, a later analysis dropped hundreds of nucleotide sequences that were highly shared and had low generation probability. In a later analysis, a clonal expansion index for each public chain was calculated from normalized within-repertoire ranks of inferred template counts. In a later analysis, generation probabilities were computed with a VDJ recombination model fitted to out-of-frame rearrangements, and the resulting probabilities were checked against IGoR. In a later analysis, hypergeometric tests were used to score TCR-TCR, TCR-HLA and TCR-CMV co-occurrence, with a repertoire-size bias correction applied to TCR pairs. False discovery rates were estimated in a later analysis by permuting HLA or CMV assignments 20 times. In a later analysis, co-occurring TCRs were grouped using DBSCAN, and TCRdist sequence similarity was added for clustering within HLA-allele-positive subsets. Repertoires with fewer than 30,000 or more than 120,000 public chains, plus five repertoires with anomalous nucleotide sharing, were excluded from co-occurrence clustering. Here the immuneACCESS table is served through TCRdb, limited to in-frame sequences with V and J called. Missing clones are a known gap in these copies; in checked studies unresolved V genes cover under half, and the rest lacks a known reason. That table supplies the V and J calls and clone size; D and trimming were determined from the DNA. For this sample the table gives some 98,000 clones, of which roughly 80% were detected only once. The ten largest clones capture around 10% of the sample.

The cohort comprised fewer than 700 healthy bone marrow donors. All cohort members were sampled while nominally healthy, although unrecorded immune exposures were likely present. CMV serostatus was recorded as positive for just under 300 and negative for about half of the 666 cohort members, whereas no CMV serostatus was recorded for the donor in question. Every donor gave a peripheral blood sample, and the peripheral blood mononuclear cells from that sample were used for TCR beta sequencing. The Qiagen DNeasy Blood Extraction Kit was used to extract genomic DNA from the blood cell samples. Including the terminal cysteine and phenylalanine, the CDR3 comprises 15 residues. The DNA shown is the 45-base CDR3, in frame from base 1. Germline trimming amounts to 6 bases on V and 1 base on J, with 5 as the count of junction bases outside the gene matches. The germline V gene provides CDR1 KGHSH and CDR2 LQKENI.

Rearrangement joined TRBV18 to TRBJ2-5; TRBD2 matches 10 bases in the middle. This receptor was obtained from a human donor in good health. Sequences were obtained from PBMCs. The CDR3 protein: CASSLQRGGQETQYF. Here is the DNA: TGTGCCAGCTCCTTACAGCGGGGGGGCCAAGAGACCCAGTACTTC.